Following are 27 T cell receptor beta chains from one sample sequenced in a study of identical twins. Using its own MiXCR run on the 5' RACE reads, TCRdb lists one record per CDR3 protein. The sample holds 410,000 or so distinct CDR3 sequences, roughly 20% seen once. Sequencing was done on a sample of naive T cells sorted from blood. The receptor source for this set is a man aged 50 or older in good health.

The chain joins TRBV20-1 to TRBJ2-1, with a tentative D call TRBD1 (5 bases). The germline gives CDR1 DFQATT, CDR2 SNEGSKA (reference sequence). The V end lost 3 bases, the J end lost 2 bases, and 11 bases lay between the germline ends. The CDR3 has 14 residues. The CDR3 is CSASARETYNEQFF. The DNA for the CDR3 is TGCAGTGCTAGTGCCAGGGAAACCTACAATGAGCAGTTCTTC.

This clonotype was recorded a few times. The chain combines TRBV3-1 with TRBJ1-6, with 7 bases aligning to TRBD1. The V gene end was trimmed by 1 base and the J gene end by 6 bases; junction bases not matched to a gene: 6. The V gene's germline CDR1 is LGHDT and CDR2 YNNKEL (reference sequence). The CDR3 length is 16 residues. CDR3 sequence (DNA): TGTGCCAGCAGCCAAGCGAGCGAGGGGGCTAATTCACCCCTCCACTTT. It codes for CASSQASEGANSPLHF.

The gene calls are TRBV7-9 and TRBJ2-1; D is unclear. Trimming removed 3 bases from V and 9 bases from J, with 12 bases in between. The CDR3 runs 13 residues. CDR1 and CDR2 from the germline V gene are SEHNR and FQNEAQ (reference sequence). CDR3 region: CASSFLSSLEQFF. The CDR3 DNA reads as TGTGCCAGCAGCTTTTTGAGTAGTCTTGAGCAGTTCTTC.

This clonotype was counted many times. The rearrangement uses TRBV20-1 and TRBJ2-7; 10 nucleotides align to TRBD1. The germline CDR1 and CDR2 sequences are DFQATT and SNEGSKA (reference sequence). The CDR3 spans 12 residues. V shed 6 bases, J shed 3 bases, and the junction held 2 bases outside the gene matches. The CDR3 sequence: CSARTGGYEQYF. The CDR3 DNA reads TGCAGTGCCAGGACAGGGGGCTACGAGCAGTACTTC.

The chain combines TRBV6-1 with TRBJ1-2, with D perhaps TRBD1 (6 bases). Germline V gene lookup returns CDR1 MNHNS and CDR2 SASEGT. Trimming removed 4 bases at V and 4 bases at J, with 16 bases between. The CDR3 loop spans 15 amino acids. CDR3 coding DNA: TGTGCCAGCAGTGCTGGACAATCAGGGGCCTATGGCTACACCTTC. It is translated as CASSAGQSGAYGYTF.

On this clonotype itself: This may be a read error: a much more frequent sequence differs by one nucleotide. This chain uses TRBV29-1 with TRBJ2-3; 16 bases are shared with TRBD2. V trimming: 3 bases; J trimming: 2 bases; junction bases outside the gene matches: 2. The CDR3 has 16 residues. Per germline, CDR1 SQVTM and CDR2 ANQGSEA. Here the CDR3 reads CSVEGLAGGSTDTQYF. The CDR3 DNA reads TGCAGCGTTGAGGGACTAGCGGGAGGGTCCACAGATACGCAGTATTTT.

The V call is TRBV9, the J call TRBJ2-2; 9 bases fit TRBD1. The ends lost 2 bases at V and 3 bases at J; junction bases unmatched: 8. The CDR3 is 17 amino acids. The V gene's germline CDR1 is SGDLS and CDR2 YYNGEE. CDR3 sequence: CASSVRRQGGDTGELFF. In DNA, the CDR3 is TGTGCCAGCAGCGTTCGACGACAGGGGGGGGACACCGGGGAGCTGTTTTTT. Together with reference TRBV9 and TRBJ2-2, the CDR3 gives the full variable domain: DSGVTQTPKHLITATGQRVTLRCSPRSGDLSVYWYQQSLDQGLQFLIQYYNGEERAKGNILERFSAQQFPDLHSELNLSSLELGDSALYFCASSVRRQGGDTGELFFGEGSRLTVL.

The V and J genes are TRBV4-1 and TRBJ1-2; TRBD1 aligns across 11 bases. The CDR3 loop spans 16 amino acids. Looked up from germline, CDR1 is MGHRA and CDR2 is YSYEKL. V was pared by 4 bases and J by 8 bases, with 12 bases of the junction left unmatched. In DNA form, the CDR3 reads TGCGCCAGCAGCCCCACATCCGGGACAGGGGGGTTCGGCTACACCTTC. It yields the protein CASSPTSGTGGFGYTF.

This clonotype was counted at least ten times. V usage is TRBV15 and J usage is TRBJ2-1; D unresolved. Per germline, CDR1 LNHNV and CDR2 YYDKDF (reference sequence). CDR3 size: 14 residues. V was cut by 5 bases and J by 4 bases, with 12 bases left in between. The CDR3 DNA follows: TGTGCCACCAGCTATGACGCTTCATACAATGAGCAGTTCTTC. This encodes CATSYDASYNEQFF. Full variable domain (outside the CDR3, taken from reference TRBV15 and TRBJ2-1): DAMVIQNPRYQVTQFGKPVTLSCSQTLNHNVMYWYQQKSSQAPKLLFHYYDKDFNNEADTPDNFQSRRPNTSFCFLDIRSPGLGDTAMYLCATSYDASYNEQFFGPGTRLTVL.

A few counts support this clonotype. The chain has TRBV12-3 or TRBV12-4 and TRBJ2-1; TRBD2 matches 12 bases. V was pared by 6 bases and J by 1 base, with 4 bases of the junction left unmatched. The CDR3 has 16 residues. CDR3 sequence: CASSRLAGVSYNEQFF. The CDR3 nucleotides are TGTGCCAGCAGCCGACTAGCGGGAGTATCCTACAATGAGCAGTTCTTC.

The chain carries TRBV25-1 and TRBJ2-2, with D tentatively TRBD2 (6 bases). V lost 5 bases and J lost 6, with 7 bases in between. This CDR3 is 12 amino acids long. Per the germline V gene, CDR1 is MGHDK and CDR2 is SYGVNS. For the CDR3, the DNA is TGTGCCAGCAGTTGGGGGGCCGGGGAGCTGTTTTTT. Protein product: CASSWGAGELFF. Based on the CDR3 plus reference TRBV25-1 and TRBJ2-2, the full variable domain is EADIYQTPRYLVIGTGKKITLECSQTMGHDKMYWYQQDPGMELHLIHYSYGVNSTEKGDLSSESTVSRIRTEHFPLTLESARPSHTSQYLCASSWGAGELFFGEGSRLTVL.

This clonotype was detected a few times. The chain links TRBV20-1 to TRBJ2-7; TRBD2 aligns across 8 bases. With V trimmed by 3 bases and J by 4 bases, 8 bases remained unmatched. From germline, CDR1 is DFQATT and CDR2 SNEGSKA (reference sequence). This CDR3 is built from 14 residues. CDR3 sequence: CSARDGTSGYEQYF. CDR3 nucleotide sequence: TGCAGTGCTAGGGACGGGACTAGTGGGTACGAGCAGTACTTC.

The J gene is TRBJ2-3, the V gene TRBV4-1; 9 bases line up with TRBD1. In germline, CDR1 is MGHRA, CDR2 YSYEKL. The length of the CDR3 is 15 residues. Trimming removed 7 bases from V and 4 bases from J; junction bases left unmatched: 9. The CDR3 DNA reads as TGCGCCAGCAAGATCGGGACAGGGATGCCAGATACGCAGTATTTT. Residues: CASKIGTGMPDTQYF.

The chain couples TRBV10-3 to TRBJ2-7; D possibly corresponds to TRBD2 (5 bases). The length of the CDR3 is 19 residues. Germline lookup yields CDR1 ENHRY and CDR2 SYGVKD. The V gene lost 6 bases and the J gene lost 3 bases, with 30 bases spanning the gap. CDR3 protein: CAISLTAYPVLTGNYEQYF. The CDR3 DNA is TGTGCCATCAGCTTGACCGCGTACCCCGTTTTGACCGGGAACTACGAGCAGTACTTC.

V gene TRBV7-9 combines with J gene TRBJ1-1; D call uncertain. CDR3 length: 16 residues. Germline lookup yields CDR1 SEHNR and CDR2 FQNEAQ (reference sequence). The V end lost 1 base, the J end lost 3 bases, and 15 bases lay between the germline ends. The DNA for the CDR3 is TGTGCCAGCAGCTTAGGGGGAGGGCTTTGGTACACTGAAGCTTTCTTT. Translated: CASSLGGGLWYTEAFF.

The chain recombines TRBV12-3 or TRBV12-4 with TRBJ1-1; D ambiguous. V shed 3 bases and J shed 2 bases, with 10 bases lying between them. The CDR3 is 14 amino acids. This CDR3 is CASSLKLINTEAFF. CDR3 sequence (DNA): TGTGCCAGCAGTTTGAAACTGATTAACACTGAAGCTTTCTTT.

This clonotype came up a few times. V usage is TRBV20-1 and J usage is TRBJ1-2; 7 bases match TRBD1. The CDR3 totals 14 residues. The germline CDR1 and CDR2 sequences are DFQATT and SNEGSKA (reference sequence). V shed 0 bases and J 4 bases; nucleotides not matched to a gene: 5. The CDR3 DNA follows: TGCAGTGCTAGAGATGAGGGGGCCATCTATGGCTACACCTTC. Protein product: CSARDEGAIYGYTF.

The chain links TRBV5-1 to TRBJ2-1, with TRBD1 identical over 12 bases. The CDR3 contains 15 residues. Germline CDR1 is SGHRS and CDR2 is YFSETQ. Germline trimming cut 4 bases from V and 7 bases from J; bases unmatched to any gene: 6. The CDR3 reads CASSGGQGAWNEQFF. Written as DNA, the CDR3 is TGCGCCAGCAGCGGGGGACAGGGGGCTTGGAATGAGCAGTTCTTC.

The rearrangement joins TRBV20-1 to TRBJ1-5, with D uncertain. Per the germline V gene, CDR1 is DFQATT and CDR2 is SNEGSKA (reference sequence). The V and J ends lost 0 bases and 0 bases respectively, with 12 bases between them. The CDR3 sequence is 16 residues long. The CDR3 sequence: CSARDRGTFSNQPQHF. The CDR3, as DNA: TGCAGTGCTAGAGACCGGGGAACGTTTAGCAATCAGCCCCAGCATTTT.

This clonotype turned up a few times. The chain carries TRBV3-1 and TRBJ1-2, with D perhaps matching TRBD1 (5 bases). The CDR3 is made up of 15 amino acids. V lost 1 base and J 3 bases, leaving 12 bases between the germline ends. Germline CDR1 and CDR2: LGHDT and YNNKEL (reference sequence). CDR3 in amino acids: CASSQGSQGYYGYTF. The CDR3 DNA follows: TGTGCCAGCAGCCAAGGTTCCCAGGGATACTATGGCTACACCTTC.

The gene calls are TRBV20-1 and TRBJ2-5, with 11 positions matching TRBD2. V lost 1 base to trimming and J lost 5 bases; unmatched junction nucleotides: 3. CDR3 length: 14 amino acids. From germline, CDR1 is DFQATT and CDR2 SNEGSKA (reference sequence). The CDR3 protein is CSARVSGGAETQYF. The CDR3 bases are TGCAGTGCTAGAGTTAGCGGGGGGGCTGAGACCCAGTACTTC.

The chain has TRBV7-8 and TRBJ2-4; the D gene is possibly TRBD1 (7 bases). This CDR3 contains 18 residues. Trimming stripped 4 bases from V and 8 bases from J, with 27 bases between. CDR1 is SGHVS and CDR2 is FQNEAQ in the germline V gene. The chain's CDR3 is CASSSHRGRGPLEDIQYF. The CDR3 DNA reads TGTGCCAGCAGCTCCCACAGGGGCCGGGGGCCATTGGAAGACATTCAGTACTTC.

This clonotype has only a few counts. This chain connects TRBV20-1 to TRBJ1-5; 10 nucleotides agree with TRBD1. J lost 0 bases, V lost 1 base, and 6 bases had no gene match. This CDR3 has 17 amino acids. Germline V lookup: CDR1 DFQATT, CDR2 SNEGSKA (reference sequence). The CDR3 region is CSARGGDRGLSNQPQHF. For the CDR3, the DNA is TGCAGTGCTAGAGGGGGGGACAGGGGACTTAGCAATCAGCCCCAGCATTTT.

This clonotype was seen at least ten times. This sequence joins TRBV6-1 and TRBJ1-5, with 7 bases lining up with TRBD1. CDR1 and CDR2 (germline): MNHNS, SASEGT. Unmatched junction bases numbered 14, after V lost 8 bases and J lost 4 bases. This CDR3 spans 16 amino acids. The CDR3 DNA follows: TGTGCCAGCCGCCTTAAAGCCAGGGGGACAAATCAGCCCCAGCATTTT. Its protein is CASRLKARGTNQPQHF.

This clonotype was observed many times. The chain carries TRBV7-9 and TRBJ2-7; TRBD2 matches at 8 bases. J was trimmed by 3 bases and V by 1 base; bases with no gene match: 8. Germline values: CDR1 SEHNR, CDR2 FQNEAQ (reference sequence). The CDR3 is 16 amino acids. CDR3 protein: CASSLGSGTRFYEQYF. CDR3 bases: TGTGCCAGCAGCTTAGGTTCCGGGACTAGGTTCTACGAGCAGTACTTC.

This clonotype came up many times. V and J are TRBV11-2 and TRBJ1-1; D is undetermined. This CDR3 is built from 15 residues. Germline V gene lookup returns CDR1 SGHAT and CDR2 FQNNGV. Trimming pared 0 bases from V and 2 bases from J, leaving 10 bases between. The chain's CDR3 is CASSLEGGRNTEAFF. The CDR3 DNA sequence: TGTGCCAGCAGCTTAGAAGGTGGTCGTAACACTGAAGCTTTCTTT. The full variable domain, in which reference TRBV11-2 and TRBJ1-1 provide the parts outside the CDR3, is EAGVAQSPRYKIIEKRQSVAFWCNPISGHATLYWYQQILGQGPKLLIQFQNNGVVDDSQLPKDRFSAERLKGVDSTLKIQPAKLEDSAVYLCASSLEGGRNTEAFFGQGTRLTVV.

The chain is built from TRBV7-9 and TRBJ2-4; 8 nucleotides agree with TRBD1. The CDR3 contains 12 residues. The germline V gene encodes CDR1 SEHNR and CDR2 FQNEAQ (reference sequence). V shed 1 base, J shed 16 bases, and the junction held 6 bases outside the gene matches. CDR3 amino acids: CASSLGSRGHYF. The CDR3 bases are TGTGCCAGCAGCTTAGGATCCAGGGGGCACTACTTC. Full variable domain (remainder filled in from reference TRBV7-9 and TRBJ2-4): DTGVSQNPRHKITKRGQNVTFRCDPISEHNRLYWYRQTLGQGPEFLTYFQNEAQLEKSRLLSDRFSAERPKGSFSTLEIQRTEQGDSAMYLCASSLGSRGHYFGAGTRLSVL.